Sequencing of this TCR beta chain was carried out in a study of identifying expanded T cells in peripheral blood. The assay was immunoSEQ multiplex PCR, and TCRdb's table has in-frame clones only and misses some. In the table there are about 110,000 clones, 80% to 90% of which are singletons. The ends were cut back, 0 bases at V and 0 bases at J, with 15 bases in the middle. CDR1 SGHKS and CDR2 YYEKEE come from the germline V gene (reference sequence). The CDR3 is 18 residues long. The TCR comes from a person aged 18 to 70 in good health. The rearrangement links TRBV5-5 to TRBJ1-4, with D possibly matching TRBD1 (5 bases). The source material was blood. CDR3 nucleotide sequence: TGTGCCAGCAGCTTGGGAACCCTGGGGGGTACAACTAATGAAAAACTGTTTTTT. Its translation: CASSLGTLGGTTNEKLFF. The variable domain in full, completed from reference TRBV5-5 and TRBJ1-4, reads DAGVTQSPTHLIKTRGQQVTLRCSPISGHKSVSWYQQVLGQGPQFIFQYYEKEERGRGNFPDRFSARQFPNYSSELNVNALLLGDSALYLCASSLGTLGGTTNEKLFFGSGTQLSVL.